The TCR beta chain under discussion was sequenced for a study of cytomegalovirus exposure and HLA in healthy donors. PCR amplification relied on 60 Vbeta primers (plus 13 Jbeta primers). Generated by immunoSEQ multiplex PCR, the TCRdb table keeps only in-frame clones and is missing some. The table shows 130,000 or so clones, with approximately 78% occurring only once. Deletions cut 4 bases from V and 4 bases from J, with 19 bases between. The V gene's germline CDR1 is SQVTM and CDR2 ANQGSEA. This CDR3 contains 15 residues. The TCR sequence derives from a woman between 35 and 50 years old in good health and CMV-seronegative. This chain joins TRBV29-1 and TRBJ1-1, with D possibly TRBD1 on 5 matching bases. The sequenced sample consisted of PBMCs. CDR3 region: CSVGGVLGGSTEAFF. As DNA, the CDR3 is TGCAGCGTTGGCGGTGTCCTCGGGGGATCCACTGAAGCTTTCTTT.